Listed here are 32 T cell receptor beta chains from one sample, sequenced in a study of T-cell memory formation after mild COVID-19. Each CDR3 protein gets one entry after TCRdb re-called the 5' RACE reads with MiXCR. This sample has fewer than 250,000 distinct CDR3 sequences, with around 30% found just once. Sequenced: PBMCs or a T cell subset sorted from them (not recorded which). These TCRs come from an adult woman who had mild COVID-19 (a few samples of this study predate the infection). Cell type and time point are not known.

The table lists this clonotype with a few counts. Here the CDR3 reads CASRWTVLGTDTQYF. In DNA form, the CDR3 reads TGCGCCAGCAGGTGGACAGTTTTGGGCACAGATACGCAGTATTTT. This sequence joins TRBV5-1 and TRBJ2-3; tentatively, D is TRBD1 (6 bases). CDR3 size: 15 residues. Germline V gene sequence: CDR1 SGHRS, CDR2 YFSETQ. V was clipped by 5 bases and J by 1 base, with 14 bases between them.

This clonotype was seen a handful of times. This chain's CDR3 is CASSLVGQGLTGELFF. CDR3 nucleotides: TGTGCCAGCAGCTTGGTGGGACAGGGCCTTACCGGGGAGCTGTTTTTT. This rearrangement joins TRBV5-6 to TRBJ2-2, with 9 bases identical to TRBD1. J gave up 5 bases and V 0 bases, and 5 bases lay outside the gene matches. This CDR3 region has 16 residues. Germline CDR1 reads SGHDT; CDR2 reads YYEEEE.

The chain joins TRBV20-1 to TRBJ2-3; D may be TRBD2 (7 bases). Trimming removed 2 bases at V and 3 bases at J, with 18 bases between. CDR3 length equals 16 residues. CDR1 DFQATT and CDR2 SNEGSKA come from the germline V gene (reference sequence). The CDR3: CSARRGGGIGTDTQYF. CDR3 bases: TGCAGTGCTAGAAGGGGAGGGGGGATAGGGACAGATACGCAGTATTTT.

This clonotype turned up a few times. A read error may produce the germline difference seen at one junction end. The CDR3 loop reads CASSQGAGPLSGIHF. In DNA form, the CDR3 reads TGTGCCAGCAGCCAAGGAGCAGGGCCCTTATCCGGCATCCACTTC. The chain employs TRBV3-1 and TRBJ2-7; maybe TRBD1 (5 bases). CDR1 and CDR2 (germline): LGHDT, YNNKEL (reference sequence). This CDR3 has 15 residues.

This clonotype was seen repeatedly, ten times or more. CDR3 in DNA: TGTGCCACCAGCAAGGGCGGAGACACAGATACGCAGTATTTT. It translates to CATSKGGDTDTQYF. The genes are TRBV15 and TRBJ2-3; the D is unclear. CDR3 length: 14 amino acids. The V gene's germline CDR1 is LNHNV and CDR2 YYDKDF (reference sequence). V was pared by 4 bases and J by 2 bases, with 10 bases between.

This chain connects TRBV7-9 to TRBJ1-2; 7 nucleotides agree with TRBD1. Germline V lookup: CDR1 SEHNR, CDR2 FQNEAQ (reference sequence). CDR3 length: 15 amino acids. The V and J ends lost 5 bases and 4 bases, in that order; junction bases with no gene match: 10. CDR3 sequence reads: CASSTTDRDPYGYTF. CDR3 sequence (DNA): TGTGCCAGCAGCACGACCGACAGGGACCCCTATGGCTACACCTTC.

This clonotype was detected a few times. The V and J genes are TRBV30 and TRBJ1-1; TRBD1 might be the D (6 bases). The CDR3 runs to 13 residues. The V gene lost 2 bases and the J gene lost 4 bases, with 11 bases spanning the gap. From germline, CDR1 is GTSNPN and CDR2 SVGIG (reference sequence). In nucleotides, the CDR3 is TGTGCCTGGAGTATGGGACACACCACTGAAGCTTTCTTT. Protein: CAWSMGHTTEAFF.

The rearrangement joins TRBV4-1 to TRBJ2-3, with 10 bases that match TRBD2. The V and J ends lost 6 bases and 3 bases, in that order; junction bases with no gene match: 9. The germline CDR1 and CDR2 sequences are MGHRA and YSYEKL. This CDR3 is 16 amino acids long. The DNA for the CDR3 is TGCGCCAGCAGTCGCTCAAGCGGGGGGGCAACAGATACGCAGTATTTT. This gives the protein CASSRSSGGATDTQYF.

This clonotype was seen a few times. The rearrangement links TRBV24-1 to TRBJ2-1; D is unresolved. The CDR3 is 13 residues long. Trimming took 5 bases from V and 3 from J, leaving 7 bases between them. From germline, CDR1 is KGHDR and CDR2 SFDVKD. CDR3 sequence (DNA): TGTGCCACCAGTGGTCCCCACTACAATGAGCAGTTCTTC. Its translation is CATSGPHYNEQFF.

The genes are TRBV5-1 and TRBJ2-7; 9 nucleotides align to TRBD2. V shed 0 bases and J 4 bases; nucleotides not matched to a gene: 5. Per germline, CDR1 SGHRS and CDR2 YFSETQ. The CDR3 extends over 15 amino acids. The CDR3 nucleotides are TGCGCCAGCAGCTTGGCCGCTAGCGGGGCGTACGAGCAGTACTTC. Protein product: CASSLAASGAYEQYF. The full variable domain, with the rest looked up from reference TRBV5-1 and TRBJ2-7, is KAGVTQTPRYLIKTRGQQVTLSCSPISGHRSVSWYQQTPGQGLQFLFEYFSETQRNKGNFPGRFSGRQFSNSRSEMNVSTLELGDSALYLCASSLAASGAYEQYFGPGTRLTVT.

J is TRBJ2-5 and V is TRBV6-5; D possibly uses TRBD1 or TRBD2 (5 bases each). Germline V lookup: CDR1 MNHEY, CDR2 SVGAGI. Trimming cost V 6 bases and J 2 bases, with 13 bases left between them. The CDR3 totals 14 residues. CDR3 bases: TGTGCCAGCAGCCCAGCTGGGGGACAAGAGACCCAGTACTTC. This gives the protein CASSPAGGQETQYF.

V and J are TRBV12-3 or TRBV12-4 and TRBJ2-4; 14 bases agree with TRBD2. CDR3 size: 20 residues. Losses at the gene ends were 3 bases for V and 1 base for J; bases not matched to a gene: 11. The CDR3 coding sequence is TGTGCCAGCAGTTTTAGGGGACTAGCGGGAGTTTTTCGTGCCAAAAACATTCAGTACTTC. This sequence encodes CASSFRGLAGVFRAKNIQYF.

This clonotype was counted once. The chain is built from TRBV5-1 and TRBJ2-2, with 14 bases matching TRBD2. The junction had 7 bases not matched to a gene; V was cut back by 4 bases and J by 8 bases. Germline V gene sequence: CDR1 SGHRS, CDR2 YFSETQ. The CDR3 has 16 amino acids. CDR3 DNA: TGCGCCAGCAGCCCGGGACTAGCGGGAGTTTCTGGGGAGCTGTTTTTT. Amino acid sequence: CASSPGLAGVSGELFF.

The V call is TRBV27, the J call TRBJ2-3; no firm D call. The germline V gene encodes CDR1 MNHEY and CDR2 SMNVEV (reference sequence). CDR3 size: 13 residues. V lost 6 bases and J 4 bases, leaving 11 bases between the germline ends. For the CDR3, the DNA is TGTGCCAGCAGCCCGTGGGCCTCAGATACGCAGTATTTT. It codes for CASSPWASDTQYF.

This rearrangement joins TRBV2 to TRBJ2-7; 11 bases fit TRBD2. This CDR3 has 13 amino acids. V was pared by 6 bases and J by 4 bases, with 2 bases of the junction left unmatched. Germline V gives CDR1 SNHLY, CDR2 FYNNEI. This CDR3 is CASRLAGVYEQYF. The CDR3 nucleotides are TGTGCCAGCAGACTAGCGGGAGTGTACGAGCAGTACTTC.

V gene TRBV5-1 combines with J gene TRBJ1-1; D possibly corresponds to TRBD1 (5 bases). Germline V gene data show CDR1 as SGHRS and CDR2 as YFSETQ. The CDR3 totals 15 residues. The V end was cut by 4 bases, the J end by 0 bases, with 13 bases between. The CDR3 DNA sequence: TGCGCCAGCAGCCTGAGAGACAGCATGAACACTGAAGCTTTCTTT. Translating gives CASSLRDSMNTEAFF.

The gene calls are TRBV5-6 and TRBJ2-7; 8 bases align to TRBD2. V lost 4 bases and J lost 6; bases outside the gene matches: 3. Germline V gene data show CDR1 as SGHDT and CDR2 as YYEEEE. The CDR3 has 12 amino acids. CDR3 loop: CASSMGTSEQYF. The DNA of the CDR3 is TGTGCCAGCAGCATGGGGACTAGCGAGCAGTACTTC.

The V gene is TRBV20-1, the J gene TRBJ2-7, with D perhaps TRBD2 (6 bases). Germline lookup yields CDR1 DFQATT and CDR2 SNEGSKA (reference sequence). This CDR3 has 14 residues. V lost 5 bases, J lost 3 bases, and 17 bases lay in between. CDR3 residues: CSAPLRGRHYEQYF. Here the CDR3 DNA reads TGCAGTGCTCCCCTTCGGGGGAGGCACTACGAGCAGTACTTC.

The CDR3 sequence: CASSLGEPSVSPLHF. In nucleotides, the CDR3 is TGCGCCAGCAGCTTGGGAGAACCCTCCGTTTCACCCCTCCACTTT. This chain uses TRBV5-1 with TRBJ1-6; D ambiguous. Germline loops: CDR1 SGHRS, CDR2 YFSETQ. The CDR3 contains 15 residues. Trimming pared 0 bases from V and 9 bases from J, leaving 13 bases between.

This clonotype turned up a few times. The V and J genes are TRBV29-1 and TRBJ1-2, with unresolved D. The germline V gene has CDR1 SQVTM and CDR2 ANQGSEA. The CDR3 contains 12 residues. Trimming pared 3 bases from V and 8 bases from J, leaving 13 bases between. CDR3 nucleotide sequence: TGCAGCGTTGATGTGGCAGCGCAAGGCTACACCTTC. Its protein is CSVDVAAQGYTF.

This clonotype was observed a handful of times. The rearrangement links TRBV6-5 to TRBJ2-7; D gene unclear. The length of the CDR3 is 17 residues. CDR1 MNHEY and CDR2 SVGAGI come from the germline V gene. The V end lost 0 bases, the J end lost 5 bases, and 20 bases lay between the germline ends. CDR3 sequence reads: CASSYSQWNKPGHEQYF. The CDR3 coding sequence is TGTGCCAGCAGTTACTCACAGTGGAACAAGCCGGGCCACGAGCAGTACTTC.

This clonotype was seen a few times. This chain uses TRBV29-1 with TRBJ1-1; 8 bases map to TRBD1. With 4 bases clipped from V and 5 bases from J, the junction kept 9 bases outside the gene matches. CDR1 and CDR2 (germline): SQVTM, ANQGSEA. The CDR3 totals 14 residues. The CDR3 region is CSVAGTGGGTEAFF. CDR3 in DNA: TGCAGCGTTGCGGGGACAGGTGGTGGAACTGAAGCTTTCTTT.

J is TRBJ1-1 and V is TRBV5-6; 7 nucleotides match TRBD1. V was pared by 0 bases and J by 7 bases, with 15 bases of the junction left unmatched. This CDR3 spans 17 amino acids. The germline V gene has CDR1 SGHDT and CDR2 YYEEEE. In DNA form, the CDR3 reads TGTGCCAGCAGCTTGGGACTCGGGTCGACAGGGTCGCTTGAAGCTTTCTTT. This codes for CASSLGLGSTGSLEAFF.

The chain combines TRBV20-1 with TRBJ1-6; the D is unclear. The germline CDR1 and CDR2 sequences are DFQATT and SNEGSKA (reference sequence). This CDR3 has 16 amino acids. Trimming left V 1 base short and J 0 bases short, with 10 bases between. CDR3: CSARAMIGSYNSPLHF. CDR3 coding DNA: TGCAGTGCTAGAGCTATGATTGGCTCCTATAATTCACCCCTCCACTTT.

The chain combines TRBV9 with TRBJ2-5, with TRBD2 identical over 9 bases. The length of the CDR3 is 16 residues. With 10 bases clipped from V and 5 bases from J, the junction kept 18 bases outside the gene matches. Germline V gene sequence: CDR1 SGDLS, CDR2 YYNGEE. CDR3 in amino acids: CASQARGGGARETQYF. The CDR3 DNA reads TGTGCCTCCCAAGCTCGGGGCGGGGGGGCCAGGGAGACCCAGTACTTC.

V usage is TRBV9 and J usage is TRBJ2-1; TRBD1 aligns across 8 bases. The CDR3 has 15 residues. Germline V lookup: CDR1 SGDLS, CDR2 YYNGEE. The ends lost 3 bases at V and 6 bases at J; junction bases unmatched: 8. The CDR3 DNA reads TGTGCCAGCAGCGGACAGACAGGGGCAATCAATGAGCAGTTCTTC. Translation: CASSGQTGAINEQFF.

The rearrangement uses TRBV12-3 or TRBV12-4 and TRBJ2-3, with unresolved D. The CDR3 extends over 13 amino acids. V was clipped by 5 bases and J by 2 bases, with 8 bases between them. CDR3 sequence: CASSRTHTDTQYF. The CDR3 nucleotides read TGTGCCAGCAGTCGGACGCACACAGATACGCAGTATTTT.

This clonotype was found a few times. This rearrangement joins TRBV5-1 to TRBJ2-6; possible D gene TRBD1, 5 bases. V shed 3 bases and J shed 5 bases, with 24 bases lying between them. This CDR3 is built from 19 residues. The germline V gene encodes CDR1 SGHRS and CDR2 YFSETQ. The CDR3, as DNA: TGCGCCAGCAGCTACCCCTCCTCGGTAAGGGGCCCGAGGGCCAACGTCCTGACTTTC. Protein product: CASSYPSSVRGPRANVLTF.

The chain employs TRBV4-3 and TRBJ2-7; TRBD2 matches at 8 bases. Germline values: CDR1 LGHNA, CDR2 YSLEER. The junction had 7 bases not matched to a gene; V was cut back by 4 bases and J by 2 bases. The CDR3 has 15 residues. CDR3 sequence reads: CASSPSAGAAYEQYF. The CDR3 DNA sequence: TGCGCCAGCAGCCCCTCAGCGGGAGCGGCCTACGAGCAGTACTTC.

The chain links TRBV7-9 to TRBJ1-4, with D perhaps TRBD1 (6 bases). CDR3 length equals 14 residues. Trimming stripped 3 bases from V and 4 bases from J, with 9 bases between. CDR1 is SEHNR and CDR2 is FQNEAQ in the germline V gene (reference sequence). The CDR3 coding sequence is TGTGCCAGCAGCTTCAGGACAGATAATGAAAAACTGTTTTTT. Protein: CASSFRTDNEKLFF.

This clonotype has only a few counts. The rearrangement joins TRBV20-1 to TRBJ1-6; 12 bases fit TRBD1. Germline V lookup: CDR1 DFQATT, CDR2 SNEGSKA (reference sequence). The CDR3 has 14 amino acids. Trimming at V came to 6 bases and at J to 5 bases, leaving 2 bases not matched to a gene. The CDR3 loop reads CSAGTGGNNSPLHF. DNA for the CDR3: TGCAGTGCCGGGACAGGGGGCAATAATTCACCCCTCCACTTT.

This clonotype was counted between two and nine times. J is TRBJ2-7 and V is TRBV5-6, with TRBD2 as a possible D gene (6 bases). Germline CDR1 reads SGHDT; CDR2 reads YYEEEE. V was clipped by 0 bases and J by 3 bases, with 10 bases between them. This CDR3 comprises 14 residues. In DNA, the CDR3 is TGTGCCAGCAGCTTGGCCCCAGCGGGCTACGAGCAGTACTTC. Its translation is CASSLAPAGYEQYF.